The 22 T cell receptor beta chains listed next were all sequenced from one sample in a study of blood T cell repertoires in COVID-19. Assay used: immunoSEQ multiplex PCR; TCRdb lists only in-frame clones, some missing. In the table there are tens of thousands of clones, roughly 90% of which are singletons. The sample was peripheral blood. The source of these receptors is a man aged 65 to 85 with acute or convalescent COVID-19.

The chain has TRBV5-5 and TRBJ2-5; 10 bases match TRBD1. The V and J ends lost 2 bases and 5 bases, in that order; junction bases with no gene match: 6. The V gene's germline CDR1 is SGHKS and CDR2 YYEKEE (reference sequence). The CDR3 runs 15 residues. The CDR3 nucleotides read TGTGCCAGCAGCTTCGACAGGGGGCGCGTTGAGACCCAGTACTTC. Protein product: CASSFDRGRVETQYF.

The gene calls are TRBV6-2 or TRBV6-3 and TRBJ2-7; TRBD2 agrees at 9 bases. CDR1 and CDR2 (germline): MNHEY, SVGEGT. V was pared by 0 bases and J by 0 bases, with 3 bases of the junction left unmatched. The CDR3 is made up of 16 amino acids. The CDR3 loop is CASSYSGTSPSYEQYF. In DNA, the CDR3 is TGTGCCAGCAGTTACTCAGGGACTAGCCCCTCCTACGAGCAGTACTTC.

The chain combines TRBV7-3 with TRBJ1-1, with D uncertain. Germline CDR1 SGHTA, CDR2 FQGTGA. The ends were cut back, 2 bases at V and 3 bases at J, with 7 bases in the middle. The CDR3 extends over 13 amino acids. The CDR3 nucleotides are TGTGCCAGCAGCTTAGAACTTTACACTGAAGCTTTCTTT. Translated: CASSLELYTEAFF.

This clone showed up just once. J is TRBJ1-2 and V is TRBV3-1 (or the pseudogene TRBV3-2); the match to TRBD1 covers 8 bases. The CDR3 length is 13 residues. CDR1 and CDR2 (germline): LGHDT, YNNKEL (reference sequence). Trimming removed 3 bases from V and 6 bases from J; junction bases left unmatched: 3. The DNA of the CDR3 is TGTGCCAGCAGCCAGGGACAGGTTGATGGCTACACCTTC. Protein sequence: CASSQGQVDGYTF.

The V and J genes are TRBV2 and TRBJ1-5; 8 positions agree with TRBD1. The V gene's germline CDR1 is SNHLY and CDR2 FYNNEI. CDR3 length: 15 amino acids. V shed 4 bases, J shed 5 bases, and the junction held 7 bases outside the gene matches. CDR3 in DNA: TGTGCCAGCAGTGTTTGGGCAGGGGGCGATCAGCCCCAGCATTTT. Protein: CASSVWAGGDQPQHF. Together with reference TRBV2 and TRBJ1-5, the CDR3 gives the full variable domain: EPEVTQTPSHQVTQMGQEVILRCVPISNHLYFYWYRQILGQKVEFLVSFYNNEISEKSEIFDDQFSVERPDGSNFTLKIRSTKLEDSAMYFCASSVWAGGDQPQHFGDGTRLSIL.

The chain carries TRBV7-3 and TRBJ2-7; D is uncertain. Trimming removed 1 base from V and 0 bases from J, with 7 bases in between. Per germline, CDR1 SGHTA and CDR2 FQGTGA. The CDR3 has 14 amino acids. CDR3 DNA: TGTGCCAGCAGCTTAAGTCACAACTCCTACGAGCAGTACTTC. Amino acids: CASSLSHNSYEQYF.

V is TRBV7-2 and J is TRBJ1-1; D not resolved. This CDR3 has 15 residues. The V gene lost 1 base and the J gene lost 1 base, with 10 bases spanning the gap. Germline values: CDR1 SGHTA, CDR2 FQGNSA. The chain's CDR3 is CASSLGFVANTEAFF. The CDR3 DNA sequence: TGTGCCAGCAGCTTAGGCTTCGTAGCGAACACTGAAGCTTTCTTT.

V is TRBV9 and J is TRBJ2-5; no clear D. CDR1 SGDLS and CDR2 YYNGEE come from the germline V gene. CDR3 size: 15 residues. Trimming took off 0 bases at V and 0 bases at J, with 9 bases between the two ends. The CDR3 DNA is TGTGCCAGCAGCGTAGCCTCAGCGTACCAAGAGACCCAGTACTTC. It specifies CASSVASAYQETQYF.

The rearrangement joins TRBV7-6 to TRBJ2-2, with no clear D. Trimming shortened V by 6 bases and J by 5 bases, and 4 bases separated the two germline ends. CDR3 length: 11 amino acids. Germline V gives CDR1 SGHVS, CDR2 FNYEAQ. Here the CDR3 reads CASSSTGELFF. Here the CDR3 DNA reads TGTGCCAGCAGTTCGACCGGGGAGCTGTTTTTT.

This chain links TRBV19 with TRBJ1-1; D unresolved. Germline assignment: CDR1 LNHDA and CDR2 SQIVND (reference sequence). Trimming stripped 8 bases from V and 0 bases from J, with 10 bases between. The CDR3 totals 13 residues. CDR3 nucleotides: TGTGCCAGTCTAGAGGATCTGAACACTGAAGCTTTCTTT. This translates into CASLEDLNTEAFF.

About this clone itself: This same CDR3 is encoded by further DNA sequences in the sample. V is TRBV9 and J is TRBJ2-3, with D perhaps TRBD1 (6 bases). Germline values: CDR1 SGDLS, CDR2 YYNGEE. The CDR3 sequence is 13 residues long. V was cut by 1 base and J by 6 bases, with 9 bases left in between. CDR3 bases: TGTGCCAGCAGCGTAACAGGGACCGATACGCAGTATTTT. As protein: CASSVTGTDTQYF.

CDR3 region: CASSSSGRTGGEYF. As DNA, the CDR3 is TGTGCCAGCAGTTCTAGCGGGAGGACCGGTGGGGAGTACTTC. The chain joins TRBV6-5 to TRBJ2-7, with 11 nucleotides matching TRBD2. The CDR3 spans 14 residues. The germline gives CDR1 MNHEY, CDR2 SVGAGI. With 4 bases clipped from V and 11 bases from J, the junction kept 10 bases outside the gene matches.

The rearrangement joins TRBV6-5 to TRBJ1-1; unclear D gene. This CDR3 is 10 amino acids long. Germline CDR1 is MNHEY and CDR2 is SVGAGI. Trimming took off 6 bases at V and 9 bases at J, with 8 bases between the two ends. DNA for the CDR3: TGTGCCAGCAGGGCTCCCAAAGCTTTCTTT. Its translation is CASRAPKAFF.

CDR3 amino acids: CASGTGGGQPQHF. CDR3 in DNA: TGTGCCAGCGGGACAGGGGGTGGTCAGCCCCAGCATTTT. This chain connects TRBV6-1 to TRBJ1-5, with 11 nucleotides matching TRBD1. Germline V gene lookup returns CDR1 MNHNS and CDR2 SASEGT. CDR3 size: 13 residues. The V and J ends lost 8 bases and 6 bases, in that order; junction bases with no gene match: 3.

This chain links TRBV19 with TRBJ2-2; TRBD1 aligns across 11 bases. Germline values: CDR1 LNHDA, CDR2 SQIVND (reference sequence). The V and J ends lost 6 bases and 1 base, in that order; junction bases with no gene match: 7. The CDR3 loop spans 17 amino acids. As DNA, the CDR3 is TGTGCCAGTAGCCGGGACAGGGGGAGAGTGAACACCGGGGAGCTGTTTTTT. This translates into CASSRDRGRVNTGELFF.

This rearrangement joins TRBV6-5 to TRBJ1-2, with TRBD1 as a possible D gene (6 bases). V was cut by 4 bases and J by 4 bases, with 10 bases left in between. This CDR3 is built from 13 residues. Germline V gene data show CDR1 as MNHEY and CDR2 as SVGAGI. The CDR3 DNA follows: TGTGCCAGCAGTTTTGGCAGGGGCTATGGCTACACCTTC. It encodes CASSFGRGYGYTF.

This clone was seen a few times. This chain links TRBV7-2 with TRBJ2-2, with D possibly being TRBD2 (5 bases). Germline V lookup: CDR1 SGHTA, CDR2 FQGNSA. V was shortened by 1 base and J by 1 base, with 16 bases between the two germline ends. This CDR3 comprises 18 residues. The DNA of the CDR3 is TGTGCCAGCAGCTTAGAACTAGTACGGCTTTTGAACACCGGGGAGCTGTTTTTT. It yields the protein CASSLELVRLLNTGELFF.

This chain joins TRBV9 and TRBJ2-1, with 7 bases lining up with TRBD2. This CDR3 has 15 amino acids. Germline CDR1 SGDLS, CDR2 YYNGEE. The V segment lost 0 bases and the J segment 5 bases; nucleotides outside the gene matches: 5. The chain's CDR3 is CASSVAGDYNNEQFF. The CDR3 coding sequence is TGTGCCAGCAGCGTAGCTGGGGACTATAACAATGAGCAGTTCTTC.

V and J are TRBV9 and TRBJ1-3; no firm D call. The CDR3 covers 15 residues. Trimming removed 4 bases from V and 3 bases from J, with 14 bases in between. Germline CDR1 and CDR2: SGDLS and YYNGEE. The CDR3 here is CASSPQRGFGNTIYF. In DNA form, the CDR3 reads TGTGCCAGCAGCCCTCAACGAGGGTTTGGAAACACCATATATTTT. Full variable domain (rest looked up from reference TRBV9 and TRBJ1-3): DSGVTQTPKHLITATGQRVTLRCSPRSGDLSVYWYQQSLDQGLQFLIQYYNGEERAKGNILERFSAQQFPDLHSELNLSSLELGDSALYFCASSPQRGFGNTIYFGEGSWLTVV.

The chain recombines TRBV9 with TRBJ1-1; D is ambiguous. Germline-derived CDR1 and CDR2 are SGDLS and YYNGEE. CDR3 length equals 15 residues. V lost 2 bases to trimming and J lost 3 bases, with 14 bases between them. The CDR3 DNA is TGTGCCAGCAGCGTTGTATCCCAGGCGTACACTGAAGCTTTCTTT. Translation: CASSVVSQAYTEAFF.

This clone was detected only once. This chain links TRBV27 with TRBJ1-2; weak D call: TRBD1 (6 bases). Trimming removed 8 bases at V and 8 bases at J, with 18 bases between. There are 13 residues in the CDR3. Germline CDR1 reads MNHEY; CDR2 reads SMNVEV (reference sequence). The DNA of the CDR3 is TGTGCCAGCTCAGGCTCAGGGGAGTGGGGCTACACCTTC. This sequence encodes CASSGSGEWGYTF.

This chain connects TRBV6-4 to TRBJ2-1; 14 bases are shared with TRBD2. CDR1 and CDR2 (germline): MRHNA, SNTAGT. CDR3 length equals 14 residues. J was trimmed by 9 bases and V by 6 bases; bases with no gene match: 4. Written as DNA, the CDR3 is TGTGCCAGCAGCGGGACTAGCGGGAGCACTGAGCAGTTCTTC. Its translation is CASSGTSGSTEQFF.